The clone carrying this T cell receptor (beta chain) was recorded a few times. The antigen is unknown. Once RNA had been extracted, it was reverse transcribed into cDNA to act as the sequencing template. Profiled with immunoSEQ multiplex PCR; TCRdb holds only in-frame clones, not every one. The sample records 150,000 to 200,000 clones, more than 55% being singletons. The treatment was: oral pan-JAK inhibitor, 5-10 mg twice daily. The source of the sample is a study of CD8+ T cells in alopecia areata. Study results and caveats: Under tofacitinib, numerous expanded lesional clonotypes remained detectable in scalp and blood.

Trimming removed 0 bases at V and 3 bases at J, with 2 bases between. The germline gives CDR1 SGHDT, CDR2 YYEEEE. The CDR3 sequence is 12 residues long. The sample in question was CD4+ T cells sorted from blood, obtained around week 50, from a patient treated with tofacitinib. The rearrangement uses TRBV5-6 and TRBJ2-3; D gene unclear. The receptor's source is a human donor with alopecia areata. CDR3 nucleotide sequence: TGTGCCAGCAGCTTGGCGACAGATACGCAGTATTTT. Translation gives CASSLATDTQYF. Supplemented by reference TRBV5-6 and TRBJ2-3, the full variable domain reads DAGVTQSPTHLIKTRGQQVTLRCSPKSGHDTVSWYQQALGQGPQFIFQYYEEEERQRGNFPDRFSGHQFPNYSSELNVNALLLGDSALYLCASSLATDTQYFGPGTRLTVL.